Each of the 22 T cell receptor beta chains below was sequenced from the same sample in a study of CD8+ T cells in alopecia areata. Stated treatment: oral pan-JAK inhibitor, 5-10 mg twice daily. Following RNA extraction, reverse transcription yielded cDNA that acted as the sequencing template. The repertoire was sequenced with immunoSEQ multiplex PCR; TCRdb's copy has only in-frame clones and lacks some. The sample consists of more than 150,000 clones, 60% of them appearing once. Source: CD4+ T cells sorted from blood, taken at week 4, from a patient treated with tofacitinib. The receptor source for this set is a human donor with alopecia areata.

CDR3 amino acids: CASSGRVIGSGTQYF. The CDR3 DNA reads as TGTGCCAGCAGTGGCCGGGTAATAGGTAGTGGTACGCAGTATTTT. The chain joins TRBV6-6 to TRBJ2-3; D unclear. CDR1 MNHNY and CDR2 SVGAGI come from the germline V gene (reference sequence). Trimming left V 5 bases short and J 8 bases short, with 20 bases between. CDR3 length: 15 amino acids.

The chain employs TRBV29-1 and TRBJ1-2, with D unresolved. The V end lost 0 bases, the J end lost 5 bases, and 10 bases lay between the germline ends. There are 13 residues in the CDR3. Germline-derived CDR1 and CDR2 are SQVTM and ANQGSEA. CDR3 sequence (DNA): TGCAGCGTTGAAGATCCCAGAAGGTATGGCTACACCTTC. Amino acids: CSVEDPRRYGYTF.

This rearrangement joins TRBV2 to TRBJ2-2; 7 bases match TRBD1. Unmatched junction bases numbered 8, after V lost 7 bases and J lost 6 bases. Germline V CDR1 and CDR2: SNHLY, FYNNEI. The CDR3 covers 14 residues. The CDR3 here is CASKVVGGPGELFF. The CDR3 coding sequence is TGTGCCAGCAAAGTGGTAGGGGGCCCCGGGGAGCTGTTTTTT.

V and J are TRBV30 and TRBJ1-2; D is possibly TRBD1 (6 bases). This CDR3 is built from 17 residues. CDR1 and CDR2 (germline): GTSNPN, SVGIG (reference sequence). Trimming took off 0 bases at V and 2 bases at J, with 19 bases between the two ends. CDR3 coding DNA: TGTGCCTGGAGTGTATACAGGGCAGCCCCGCGCAACTATGGCTACACCTTC. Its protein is CAWSVYRAAPRNYGYTF.

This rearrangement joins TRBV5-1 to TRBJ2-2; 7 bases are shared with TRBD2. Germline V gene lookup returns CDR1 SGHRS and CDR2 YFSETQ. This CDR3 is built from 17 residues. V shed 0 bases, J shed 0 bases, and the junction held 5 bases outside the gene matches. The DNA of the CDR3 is TGCGCCAGCAGCTTGGCTACCGGGAGGCCGAACACCGGGGAGCTGTTTTTT. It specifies CASSLATGRPNTGELFF. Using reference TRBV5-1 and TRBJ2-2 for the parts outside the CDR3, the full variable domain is KAGVTQTPRYLIKTRGQQVTLSCSPISGHRSVSWYQQTPGQGLQFLFEYFSETQRNKGNFPGRFSGRQFSNSRSEMNVSTLELGDSALYLCASSLATGRPNTGELFFGEGSRLTVL.

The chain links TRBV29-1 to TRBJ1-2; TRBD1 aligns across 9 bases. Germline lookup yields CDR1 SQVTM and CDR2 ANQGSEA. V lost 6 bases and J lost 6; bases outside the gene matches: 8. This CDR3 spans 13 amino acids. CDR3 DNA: TGCAGCGTGTCGACAGGGGGAAGGGATGGCTACACCTTC. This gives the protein CSVSTGGRDGYTF.

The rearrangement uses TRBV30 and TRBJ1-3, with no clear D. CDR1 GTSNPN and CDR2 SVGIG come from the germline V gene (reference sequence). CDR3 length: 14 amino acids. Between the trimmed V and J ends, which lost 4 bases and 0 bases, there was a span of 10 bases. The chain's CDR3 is CAWNRDLSGNTIYF. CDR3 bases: TGTGCCTGGAATCGAGACCTCTCTGGAAACACCATATATTTT.

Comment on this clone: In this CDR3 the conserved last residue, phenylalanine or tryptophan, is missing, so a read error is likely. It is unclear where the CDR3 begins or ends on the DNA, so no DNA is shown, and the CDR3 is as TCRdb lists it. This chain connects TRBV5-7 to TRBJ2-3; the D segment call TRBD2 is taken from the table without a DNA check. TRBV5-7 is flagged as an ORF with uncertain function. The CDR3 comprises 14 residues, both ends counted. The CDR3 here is CASSLGSTSGRGRE.

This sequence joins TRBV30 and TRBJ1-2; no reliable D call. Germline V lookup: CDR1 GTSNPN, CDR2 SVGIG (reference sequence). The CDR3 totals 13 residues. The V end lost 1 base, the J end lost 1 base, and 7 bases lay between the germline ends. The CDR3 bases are TGTGCCTGGAGTGCTGGACTTAACTATGGCTACACCTTC. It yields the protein CAWSAGLNYGYTF.

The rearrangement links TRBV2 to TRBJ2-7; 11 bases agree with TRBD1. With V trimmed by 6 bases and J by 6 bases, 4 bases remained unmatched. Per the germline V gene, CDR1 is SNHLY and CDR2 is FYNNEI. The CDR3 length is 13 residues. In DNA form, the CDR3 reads TGTGCCAGCAGGGGGACAGGGGGGCTCGAGCAGTACTTC. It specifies CASRGTGGLEQYF.

CDR3 amino acids: CASSLASGVRDSPLHF. The CDR3 DNA sequence: TGCGCCAGCAGCTTGGCTTCAGGGGTCCGGGACTCACCCCTCCACTTT. The chain joins TRBV5-1 to TRBJ1-6; a weak D match, TRBD1 (6 bases). V was clipped by 0 bases and J by 10 bases, with 17 bases between them. There are 16 residues in the CDR3. The germline CDR1 and CDR2 sequences are SGHRS and YFSETQ.

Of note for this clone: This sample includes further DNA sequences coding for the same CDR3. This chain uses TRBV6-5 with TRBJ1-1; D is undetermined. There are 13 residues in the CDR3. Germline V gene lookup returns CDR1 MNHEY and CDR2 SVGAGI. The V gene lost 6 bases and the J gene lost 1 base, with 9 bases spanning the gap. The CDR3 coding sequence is TGTGCCAGCAGCTATGGCCAGAACACTGAAGCTTTCTTT. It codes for CASSYGQNTEAFF.

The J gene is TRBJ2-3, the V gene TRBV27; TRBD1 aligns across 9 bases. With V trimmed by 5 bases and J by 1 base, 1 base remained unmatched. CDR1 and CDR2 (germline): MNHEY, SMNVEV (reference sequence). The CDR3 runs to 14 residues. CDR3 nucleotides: TGTGCCAGCAGTCGGGACAGGGGCACAGATACGCAGTATTTT. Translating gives CASSRDRGTDTQYF.

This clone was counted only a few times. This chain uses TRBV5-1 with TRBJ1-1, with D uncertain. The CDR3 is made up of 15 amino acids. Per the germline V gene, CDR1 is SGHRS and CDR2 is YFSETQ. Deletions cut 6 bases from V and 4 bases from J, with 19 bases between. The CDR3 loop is CASTPSPGGSTEAFF. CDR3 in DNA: TGCGCCAGCACCCCGAGTCCCGGAGGTAGCACTGAAGCTTTCTTT.

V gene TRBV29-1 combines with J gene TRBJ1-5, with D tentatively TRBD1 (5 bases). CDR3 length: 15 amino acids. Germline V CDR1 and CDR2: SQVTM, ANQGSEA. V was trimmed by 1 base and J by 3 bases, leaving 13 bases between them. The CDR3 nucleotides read TGCAGCGTTGAAGTAGGGCAGGGTCCCAATCAGCCCCAGCATTTT. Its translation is CSVEVGQGPNQPQHF.

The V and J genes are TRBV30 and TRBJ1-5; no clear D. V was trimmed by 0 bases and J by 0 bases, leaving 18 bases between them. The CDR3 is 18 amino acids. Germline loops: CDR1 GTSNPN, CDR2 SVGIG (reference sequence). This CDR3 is CAWSVGWETRHSNQPQHF. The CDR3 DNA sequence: TGTGCCTGGAGTGTAGGCTGGGAGACCCGACATAGCAATCAGCCCCAGCATTTT.

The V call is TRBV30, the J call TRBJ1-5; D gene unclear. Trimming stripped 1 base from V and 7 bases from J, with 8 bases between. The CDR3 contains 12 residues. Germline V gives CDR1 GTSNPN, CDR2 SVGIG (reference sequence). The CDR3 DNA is TGTGCCTGGAGTGCATCCGGCCAGCCCCAGCATTTT. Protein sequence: CAWSASGQPQHF.

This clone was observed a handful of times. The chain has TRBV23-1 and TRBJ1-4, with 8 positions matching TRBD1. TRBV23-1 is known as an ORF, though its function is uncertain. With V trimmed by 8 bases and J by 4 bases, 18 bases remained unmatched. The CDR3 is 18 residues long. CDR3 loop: CASGTHYRDRQYNEKLFF. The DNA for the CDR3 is TGCGCCAGCGGAACCCACTACCGGGACAGGCAGTATAATGAAAAACTGTTTTTT.

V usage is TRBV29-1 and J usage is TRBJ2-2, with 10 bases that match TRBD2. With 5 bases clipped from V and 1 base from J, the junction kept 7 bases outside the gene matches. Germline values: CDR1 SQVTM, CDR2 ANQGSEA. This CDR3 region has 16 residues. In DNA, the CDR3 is TGCAGCGTTTCTCTTAGCGGGGGGCGGAACACCGGGGAGCTGTTTTTT. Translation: CSVSLSGGRNTGELFF.

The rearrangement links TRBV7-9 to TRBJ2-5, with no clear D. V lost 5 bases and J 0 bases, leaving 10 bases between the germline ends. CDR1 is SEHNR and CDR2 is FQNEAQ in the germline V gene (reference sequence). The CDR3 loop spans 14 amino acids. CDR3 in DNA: TGTGCCAGCAGCCCCACCGGCCACCAAGAGACCCAGTACTTC. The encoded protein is CASSPTGHQETQYF.

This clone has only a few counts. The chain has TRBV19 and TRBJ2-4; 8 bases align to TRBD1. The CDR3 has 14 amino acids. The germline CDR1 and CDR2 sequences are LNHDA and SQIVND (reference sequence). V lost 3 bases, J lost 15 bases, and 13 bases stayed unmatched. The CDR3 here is CASSIQEGTGGPYF. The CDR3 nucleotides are TGTGCCAGTAGTATCCAAGAAGGGACAGGTGGACCGTACTTC.

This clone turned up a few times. CDR3 in DNA: TGTGCCAGCAGGATTATGGGACAGGGGAGCACCGGGGAGCTGTTTTTT. This encodes CASRIMGQGSTGELFF. The rearrangement uses TRBV28 and TRBJ2-2; 10 bases are shared with TRBD1. Trimming took 6 bases from V and 4 from J; bases not matched to a gene: 8. Germline CDR1 is MDHEN and CDR2 is SYDVKM. There are 16 residues in the CDR3. Full variable domain (outside the CDR3, taken from reference TRBV28 and TRBJ2-2): DVKVTQSSRYLVKRTGEKVFLECVQDMDHENMFWYRQDPGLGLRLIYFSYDVKMKEKGDIPEGYSVSREKKERFSLILESASTNQTSMYLCASRIMGQGSTGELFFGEGSRLTVL.